This TCR beta chain came from a study of blood T cells in healthy people across ages. The sample holds a few counts of this clonotype. Antigen specificity is unknown. The germline V gene has CDR1 SGHTA and CDR2 FQGNSA. The CDR3 covers 13 residues. V shed 2 bases and J shed 7 bases, with 11 bases lying between them. Every donor provided 8.5 to 10 milliliters of peripheral blood. Study-wide points: A conclusive naive versus antigen-experienced comparison was prevented by the unsorted PBMCs.

A second PCR of 7 to 11 cycles used a sample-barcoded 5' primer and a J-beta primer mix. Every cDNA molecule carried a tag from a template-switch adaptor bearing 12 random nucleotides. TCRdb reanalysed the 5' RACE reads using MiXCR and keeps one entry per CDR3 protein. The repertoire holds over 1,500,000 distinct CDR3 sequences, around 48% seen once, with more than 2% in the top ten. Material for sequencing was blood. The receptor comes from a woman between 40 and 50 years old in good health. J is TRBJ1-2 and V is TRBV7-2; no reliable D call. CDR3 region: CASSLYEGSGYTF. CDR3 sequence (DNA): TGTGCCAGCAGCTTATACGAGGGTTCTGGCTACACCTTC.